This T cell receptor beta chain was documented in a study of cytotoxic CD8 clonotypes in ibrutinib-treated CLL. CDR3 size: 15 residues. Germline trimming cut 6 bases from V and 4 bases from J; bases unmatched to any gene: 10. Germline V gene sequence: CDR1 MNHEY, CDR2 SVGAGI. The repertoire was sequenced with immunoSEQ multiplex PCR; TCRdb's copy has only in-frame clones and lacks some. The profile shows about 200,000 clones, about 75% of them singletons. The chain employs TRBV6-5 and TRBJ2-7, with TRBD1 matching 9 bases. This TCR derives from a human donor with chronic lymphocytic leukemia. The sequencing here drew on PBMCs, taken after 12 months of ibrutinib treatment. CDR3 nucleotides: TGTGCCAGCAGGGGATACCGGGACAGGGCGTACGAGCAGTACTTC. Translating gives CASRGYRDRAYEQYF.